What follows is one T cell receptor beta chain and its context. Its antigen is currently unknown. V gave up 6 bases and J gave up 6 bases, with 16 bases separating them. CDR1 is DFQATT, CDR2 SNEGSKA, per germline (reference sequence). The CDR3 has 13 amino acids. The data derive from a study of blood T cells in healthy people across ages. Broader study findings: Bulk PBMC profiling left naive and antigen-experienced comparisons inconclusive. Roughly linearly, TCR beta diversity per million T cells fell as age increased.

The authors ran a second PCR of roughly 6 to 12 cycles using a sample-barcoded 5' primer and a J-beta primer mix. One entry per CDR3 protein, called by TCRdb with MiXCR from the 5' RACE reads. The sample includes around 1,600,000 distinct CDR3 sequences, around 40% of them seen just once. The chain recombines TRBV20-1 with TRBJ2-3; a weak D match, TRBD2 (6 bases). This receptor was obtained from a woman between 18 and 29 years old in good health. Sequenced material: blood. The CDR3 sequence: CSAVGGSVDTQYF. The CDR3 bases are TGCAGTGCAGTGGGGGGTTCAGTCGATACGCAGTATTTT.